What follows describes a single TCR beta chain. Its recognized antigen is unknown. Per-base quality was not reported, and no clone a single base away is much larger than it. The data originate from a study of OX40 agonist ivuxolimab in advanced cancers. Describing the broader study: Ivuxolimab was an agonistic, fully human IgG2 monoclonal antibody directed against OX40 (CD134), a costimulatory receptor. Intravenous ivuxolimab was administered to patients every 2 weeks at six dose levels: 0.01, 0.1, 0.3, 1.5, 3 and 10 mg/kg. Of the approximately 50 dose-escalation patients, hepatocellular carcinoma was present in 19, melanoma in approximately 15, renal cell carcinoma in 9 and head and neck cancer in 9. A male proportion of 82.7% and a mean age of around 60 years, ranging from 23 to 79, were recorded for the dose-escalation cohort. Prior anti-PD-1, anti-PD-L1 or anti-CTLA-4 therapy was permitted, and checkpoint inhibitors had been received by 30% to 40% of dose-escalation patients. Three dose-escalation patients achieved partial responses, one with hepatocellular carcinoma and two with cutaneous melanoma. Peripheral TCRbeta sequencing aimed to test whether ivuxolimab altered TCR sequence diversity and caused clonal T-cell expansion. The paper describes the monotherapy dose-escalation part (N of about 54 patients) of the phase I trial of ivuxolimab. Points the paper makes about the study in general: At doses from 0.1 to 3.0 mg/kg, clonal expansion was seen in both CD4+ and CD8+ blood T cells between baseline and week 6. In the 0.1-3.0 mg/kg groups, partial responders had among the lowest normalized peripheral clonal expansion, particularly in CD8+ T cells. After ivuxolimab, more expanded clones were found on average in CD8+ T cells than in CD4+ T cells. Low levels of normalized T-cell clonal expansion were also seen in some patients who did not respond. Which antigens the clonally expanded peripheral T cells were specific for was not determined.

The CDR3 contains 13 residues, cysteine and phenylalanine counted. Kept here is only the CDR3 DNA, which spans 39 bases and is read in frame from base 1. CDR1 and CDR2 are read off the germline V gene (reference sequence) as LNHDA and SQIVND. The junction carries 6 bases between V and J, which are trimmed by 7 bases and 0 bases respectively. Genomic DNA was extracted from sorted cells for sequencing of the TCRbeta CDR3 region. The immunoSEQ Assay was used to sequence the TCRbeta CDR3 regions. The source is immuneACCESS, and TCRdb retained only in-frame sequences with V and J called. Part of the clones is not carried over; for the studies checked, unresolved V genes explain less than half of this, and the remainder is unexplained. The sample table holds under 80,000 clones, of which 90% were seen once. The ten largest clones capture around 1.9% of the sample. Patients with autoimmune disease history or receiving systemic immunosuppression were excluded from the trial. Peripheral blood for TCR sequencing was drawn from every dose cohort at baseline, at cycle 4 day 1 and at cycle 7 day 1. Samples came from an open-label, multicenter, first-in-human phase I dose-escalation trial of ivuxolimab. The trial enrolled adults with locally advanced or metastatic head and neck squamous cell, hepatocellular, melanoma or renal cell carcinoma. Before TCR sequencing, CD4+ T cells and CD8+ T cells were sorted from peripheral blood as separate populations.

The chain is made from TRBV19 and TRBJ1-4; the D gene assignment is ambiguous. The sequencing used CD4+ or CD8+ T cells sorted from blood, collected in a trial of the OX40 agonist ivuxolimab. The receptor comes from an adult with an advanced solid tumor such as melanoma, head and neck, liver or kidney cancer. The CDR3 here reads CASNSATNEKLFF. The sequence in DNA is TGTGCCAGTAATTCAGCAACTAATGAAAAACTGTTTTTT.